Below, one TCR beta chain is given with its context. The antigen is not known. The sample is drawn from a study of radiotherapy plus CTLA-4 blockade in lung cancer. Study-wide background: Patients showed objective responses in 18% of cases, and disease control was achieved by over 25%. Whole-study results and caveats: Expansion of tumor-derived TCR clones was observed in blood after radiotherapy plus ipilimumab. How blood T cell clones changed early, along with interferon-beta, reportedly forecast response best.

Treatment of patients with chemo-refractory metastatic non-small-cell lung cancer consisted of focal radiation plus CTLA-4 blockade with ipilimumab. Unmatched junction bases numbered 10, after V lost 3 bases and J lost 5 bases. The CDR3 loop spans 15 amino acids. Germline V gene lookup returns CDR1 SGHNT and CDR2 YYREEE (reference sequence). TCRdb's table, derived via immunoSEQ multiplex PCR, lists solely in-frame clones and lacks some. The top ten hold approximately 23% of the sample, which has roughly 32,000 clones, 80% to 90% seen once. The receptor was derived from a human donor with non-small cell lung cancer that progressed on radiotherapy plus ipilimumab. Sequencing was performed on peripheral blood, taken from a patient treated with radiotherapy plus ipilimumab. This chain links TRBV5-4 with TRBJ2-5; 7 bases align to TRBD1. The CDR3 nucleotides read TGTGCCAGCAGCTGGCAAGGGGGCGCGCAGGAGACCCAGTACTTC. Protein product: CASSWQGGAQETQYF.